This TCR beta chain was recovered during a study of OX40 agonist ivuxolimab in advanced cancers. Study details: The study treated patients with ivuxolimab, an agonistic anti-OX40 (CD134) antibody. Overall study results and limits: Researchers did not determine the expanded peripheral T cells' antigen specificity.

This CDR3 spans 12 amino acids. V was clipped by 3 bases and J by 0 bases, with 5 bases between them. Germline V gene lookup returns CDR1 SQVTM and CDR2 ANQGSEA. This clone was seen a handful of times. No antigen is known for it. Some clones are missing from TCRdb's copy, which holds only in-frame ones; the method was immunoSEQ multiplex PCR. In the table there are roughly 99,000 clones, around 93% of which are singletons. The chain has TRBV29-1 and TRBJ1-1; D call uncertain. The TCR sequence derives from an adult with an advanced solid tumor such as melanoma, head and neck, liver or kidney cancer. The sample here was CD4+ or CD8+ T cells sorted from blood, taken in a trial of the OX40 agonist ivuxolimab. The CDR3 DNA reads as TGCAGCGTTGATTACCTGAACACTGAAGCTTTCTTT. Amino acid sequence: CSVDYLNTEAFF.